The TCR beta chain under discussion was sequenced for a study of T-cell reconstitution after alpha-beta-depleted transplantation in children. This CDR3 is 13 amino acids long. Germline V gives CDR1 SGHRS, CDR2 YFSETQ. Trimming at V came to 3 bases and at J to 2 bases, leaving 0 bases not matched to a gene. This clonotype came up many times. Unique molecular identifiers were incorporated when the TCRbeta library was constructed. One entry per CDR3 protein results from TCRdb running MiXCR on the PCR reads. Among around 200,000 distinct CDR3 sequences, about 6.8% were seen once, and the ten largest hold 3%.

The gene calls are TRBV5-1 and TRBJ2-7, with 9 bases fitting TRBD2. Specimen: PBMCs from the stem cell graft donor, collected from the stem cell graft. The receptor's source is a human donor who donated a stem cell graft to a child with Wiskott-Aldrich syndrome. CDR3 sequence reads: CASSWTSAYEQYF. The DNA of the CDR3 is TGCGCCAGCAGCTGGACTAGCGCCTACGAGCAGTACTTC. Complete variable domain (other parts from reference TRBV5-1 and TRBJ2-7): KAGVTQTPRYLIKTRGQQVTLSCSPISGHRSVSWYQQTPGQGLQFLFEYFSETQRNKGNFPGRFSGRQFSNSRSEMNVSTLELGDSALYLCASSWTSAYEQYFGPGTRLTVT.